The next 20 T cell receptor beta chains were all read from a single sample in a study of T cell repertoires and HLA-DP antigens. Their antigens remain unidentified. Here immunoSEQ multiplex PCR was the method, and the copy in TCRdb shows in-frame clones only, minus some. The sample comprises some 120,000 clones, around 93% of which are singletons, and less than 0.35% rests with the top ten. The specimen sequenced was CD4+ T cells from PBMCs. These receptors were taken from a woman aged 18-30 years in good health and CMV-seronegative.

The V and J genes are TRBV4-1 and TRBJ2-1; TRBD1 agrees at 10 bases. J was trimmed by 8 bases and V by 1 base; bases with no gene match: 11. Germline CDR1 is MGHRA and CDR2 is YSYEKL. This CDR3 is built from 17 residues. The CDR3 bases are TGCGCCAGCAGCCAAGGTCAATTCAGACAGGGGGCCCATGAGCAGTTCTTC. Translation: CASSQGQFRQGAHEQFF.

The DNA for the CDR3 is TGTGCCAGCAGCTTAGCGTGGGGTGGGACCGGGGAGCTGTTTTTT. It encodes CASSLAWGGTGELFF. This chain connects TRBV7-2 to TRBJ2-2; D uncertain. V lost 0 bases and J lost 5, with 10 bases in between. The CDR3 runs to 15 residues. Germline V gene sequence: CDR1 SGHTA, CDR2 FQGNSA.

The rearrangement joins TRBV18 to TRBJ1-3, with 8 bases aligning to TRBD1. CDR1 is KGHSH and CDR2 is LQKENI in the germline V gene. The CDR3 consists of 17 residues. The V segment lost 3 bases and the J segment 7 bases; nucleotides outside the gene matches: 14. The CDR3, as DNA: TGTGCCAGCTCACCGGTCAGGACGGGCAGGGGGCCTAACACCATATATTTT. It yields the protein CASSPVRTGRGPNTIYF.

This chain links TRBV7-2 with TRBJ1-6; D is undetermined. This CDR3 comprises 16 residues. Germline V lookup: CDR1 SGHTA, CDR2 FQGNSA. V dropped 5 bases and J dropped 8 bases, with 19 bases sitting between them. The chain's CDR3 is CASSPLLGRRDSPLHF. As DNA, the CDR3 is TGTGCCAGCAGCCCTTTATTAGGACGAAGGGATTCACCCCTCCACTTT.

The chain couples TRBV28 to TRBJ1-2; a weak D match, TRBD1 (6 bases). The CDR3 loop spans 12 amino acids. V was clipped by 4 bases and J by 8 bases, with 11 bases between them. Germline V gives CDR1 MDHEN, CDR2 SYDVKM. The CDR3 coding sequence is TGTGCCAGCAGTTACAGGGCCCGCGGCTACACCTTC. Protein product: CASSYRARGYTF.

The chain has TRBV19 and TRBJ2-7; D tentatively fits TRBD1 or TRBD2 (6 bases each). The ends were cut back, 4 bases at V and 2 bases at J, with 18 bases in the middle. CDR3 length: 16 residues. The germline CDR1 and CDR2 sequences are LNHDA and SQIVND (reference sequence). The DNA for the CDR3 is TGTGCCAGTAGTAGTGGGGGCGGCGGGATCACCTACGAGCAGTACTTC. Translation gives CASSSGGGGITYEQYF. The full variable domain, in which reference TRBV19 and TRBJ2-7 provide the parts outside the CDR3, is DGGITQSPKYLFRKEGQNVTLSCEQNLNHDAMYWYRQDPGQGLRLIYYSQIVNDFQKGDIAEGYSVSREKKESFPLTVTSAQKNPTAFYLCASSSGGGGITYEQYFGPGTRLTVT.

The gene calls are TRBV19 and TRBJ2-2; no definite D call. Germline-derived CDR1 and CDR2 are LNHDA and SQIVND (reference sequence). The germline V and J ends were trimmed by 5 bases and 0 bases, with 7 bases remaining between them. The CDR3 covers 14 residues. CDR3 nucleotide sequence: TGTGCCAGTAGTGTGGATGCGAACACCGGGGAGCTGTTTTTT. It specifies CASSVDANTGELFF.

The chain recombines TRBV19 with TRBJ1-5, with 9 bases fitting TRBD1. J lost 4 bases, V lost 1 base, and 8 bases had no gene match. Germline V CDR1 and CDR2: LNHDA, SQIVND (reference sequence). The CDR3 consists of 17 residues. CDR3 loop: CASSIGPPGQGNQPQHF. CDR3 coding DNA: TGTGCCAGTAGTATAGGCCCTCCGGGACAGGGTAATCAGCCCCAGCATTTT.

The chain links TRBV5-5 to TRBJ1-5; D is unclear. Germline assignment: CDR1 SGHKS and CDR2 YYEKEE (reference sequence). Between the trimmed V and J ends, which lost 0 bases and 5 bases, there was a span of 6 bases. The CDR3 is 13 amino acids. For the CDR3, the DNA is TGTGCCAGCAGCTTGGCCGTGGATCAGCCCCAGCATTTT. The encoded protein is CASSLAVDQPQHF.

The chain uses TRBV7-6 and TRBJ2-6; weak D call: TRBD1 (5 bases). The CDR3 is made up of 14 amino acids. Looked up from germline, CDR1 is SGHVS and CDR2 is FNYEAQ. The V end was cut by 1 base, the J end by 4 bases, with 5 bases between. Here the CDR3 DNA reads TGTGCCAGCAGCTTAGGACAGGGGGCCAACGTCCTGACTTTC. Its protein is CASSLGQGANVLTF.

The chain is built from TRBV19 and TRBJ2-7; tentative D call: TRBD1 (5 bases). Germline assignment: CDR1 LNHDA and CDR2 SQIVND (reference sequence). V shed 1 base and J shed 2 bases, with 21 bases lying between them. This CDR3 comprises 18 residues. CDR3 DNA sequence: TGTGCCAGTAGTATAGGGAACGATAGGGCAGGGTTTCCCTACGAGCAGTACGTC. It yields the protein CASSIGNDRAGFPYEQYV.

This clone is a singleton in its sample. This rearrangement joins TRBV27 to TRBJ1-2; a possible D gene is TRBD1 (5 bases). In germline, CDR1 is MNHEY, CDR2 SMNVEV (reference sequence). Trimming removed 3 bases from V and 6 bases from J, with 14 bases in between. CDR3 length: 14 residues. This CDR3 reads CASSFGREVNGYTF. The DNA of the CDR3 is TGTGCCAGCAGTTTCGGCAGGGAGGTGAATGGCTACACCTTC.

The rearrangement joins TRBV27 to TRBJ1-2, with D hard to call. The germline V and J ends were trimmed by 5 bases and 0 bases, with 10 bases remaining between them. Germline V CDR1 and CDR2: MNHEY, SMNVEV (reference sequence). This CDR3 spans 14 amino acids. The CDR3 bases are TGTGCCAGCAGTGGAAGAGGAGCTAACTATGGCTACACCTTC. Its translation is CASSGRGANYGYTF.

CDR3 DNA sequence: TGTGCCATCAACCGGGACAGCGAGTTCAATACGCAGTATTTT. As protein: CAINRDSEFNTQYF. V usage is TRBV10-3 and J usage is TRBJ2-3, with 7 bases fitting TRBD1. Trimming cost V 7 bases and J 7 bases; bases outside gene matches: 11. The germline V gene encodes CDR1 ENHRY and CDR2 SYGVKD. The CDR3 has 14 residues.

The chain recombines TRBV28 with TRBJ2-1; 10 bases are shared with TRBD1. The CDR3 extends over 15 amino acids. After removal of 5 bases from V and 2 bases from J, the junction contained 3 bases not matched to a gene. The germline gives CDR1 MDHEN, CDR2 SYDVKM. The CDR3: CASSPGQGPYNEQFF. CDR3 in DNA: TGTGCCAGCAGTCCGGGACAGGGGCCCTACAATGAGCAGTTCTTC.

The J gene is TRBJ2-5, the V gene TRBV7-9; D ambiguous. Trimming stripped 3 bases from V and 4 bases from J, with 15 bases between. The CDR3 length is 15 residues. The V gene's germline CDR1 is SEHNR and CDR2 FQNEAQ (reference sequence). CDR3 DNA sequence: TGTGCCAGCAGCTTGTGGGCAGACGAGGCAGAGACCCAGTACTTC. Protein: CASSLWADEAETQYF. The whole variable domain, filled in from reference TRBV7-9 and TRBJ2-5, reads DTGVSQNPRHKITKRGQNVTFRCDPISEHNRLYWYRQTLGQGPEFLTYFQNEAQLEKSRLLSDRFSAERPKGSFSTLEIQRTEQGDSAMYLCASSLWADEAETQYFGPGTRLLVL.

This chain joins TRBV6-5 and TRBJ2-7, with D possibly TRBD2 on 5 matching bases. The V gene lost 2 bases and the J gene lost 2 bases, with 13 bases spanning the gap. The CDR3 spans 15 residues. Germline lookup yields CDR1 MNHEY and CDR2 SVGAGI. The CDR3 DNA sequence: TGTGCCAGCAGTTACAGTAGGACGGGAACCTACGAGCAGTACTTC. Protein sequence: CASSYSRTGTYEQYF.

The chain is built from TRBV29-1 and TRBJ1-5; TRBD1 might be the D (5 bases). The CDR3 covers 14 residues. V was pared by 6 bases and J by 6 bases, with 18 bases between. Germline V lookup: CDR1 SQVTM, CDR2 ANQGSEA. This CDR3 is CSVQAGGLGQPQHF. CDR3 in DNA: TGCAGCGTACAAGCGGGGGGATTGGGTCAGCCCCAGCATTTT.

This clone was seen only once. The rearrangement uses TRBV14 and TRBJ1-3; a possible D gene is TRBD1 (5 bases). Germline values: CDR1 SGHDN, CDR2 FVKESK. V was cut by 1 base and J by 2 bases, with 12 bases left in between. The CDR3 is 16 amino acids. CDR3 in amino acids: CASSQGLGVPGNTIYF. In nucleotides, the CDR3 is TGTGCCAGCAGCCAAGGCTTGGGGGTCCCTGGAAACACCATATATTTT.

The chain joins TRBV11-2 to TRBJ1-1; no definite D call. V dropped 3 bases and J dropped 1 base, with 9 bases sitting between them. The V gene's germline CDR1 is SGHAT and CDR2 FQNNGV. This CDR3 has 14 amino acids. Here the CDR3 DNA reads TGTGCCAGCAGCTTTCCGGGAAGGAACACTGAAGCTTTCTTT. Its translation is CASSFPGRNTEAFF.